This T cell receptor beta chain emerged from a study of CD8 T cells in Susac syndrome. Study information: Treatment status at blood draw for the Susac syndrome patients was therapy-naive, corticosteroids, or intravenous immunoglobulin alone. Study-level findings and limits: The authors acknowledged that the study's TCR sequencing and HLA analysis involved relatively few individuals.

Comment on this clonotype: Its antigen is not identified.

An input of about 0.5 to 1 ug of RNA was subjected to reverse transcription using random hexamers. The amplification used immunoSEQ multiplex PCR on TCR beta CDR3; it spanned 54 Vbeta and 13 Jbeta. TCRdb processed the immunoSEQ multiplex PCR reads anew with MiXCR; each CDR3 protein has one entry. This table holds fewer than 200,000 distinct CDR3 sequences, 75% to 95% found once. Germline CDR1 is SEHNR and CDR2 is FQNEAQ (reference sequence). V shed 6 bases and J shed 1 base, with 9 bases lying between them. The CDR3 spans 13 residues. This sequence originates from a human donor with Susac syndrome. V is TRBV7-9 and J is TRBJ1-1; tentatively, D is TRBD1 (6 bases). Sequences were obtained from CD4+ T cells from PBMCs. CDR3 loop: CASRYRANTEAFF. In DNA form, the CDR3 reads TGTGCCAGCAGGTACAGGGCGAACACTGAAGCTTTCTTT.